These T cell receptor beta chains were read from a single sample in a study of blood T cell repertoires in COVID-19. Assay used: immunoSEQ multiplex PCR; TCRdb lists only in-frame clones, some missing. The data show approximately 85,000 clones, with 80% to 95% seen just once and approximately 6.3% held by the top ten. The sequencing input was peripheral blood. The receptor set was obtained from a woman aged 60-70 years with active COVID-19. Each CDR3 is given with its conserved first and last residue. The order of the fields is V gene, D gene, clone size, J gene, CDR3 protein, CDR3 DNA. The D gene is left open where the match is weak. Some rows mark clone size as missing; the rest say once, few, many or name a class of expanded clone.

TRBV5-6	-	few	TRBJ2-2	CASSLLGAASGELFF	TGTGCCAGCAGCTTGCTGGGGGCGGCATCCGGGGAGCTGTTTTTT
TRBV15	-	once	TRBJ1-6	CATSREGGVNSPLHF	TGTGCCACCAGCAGAGAGGGGGGAGTTAATTCACCCCTCCACTTT
TRBV19	-	few	TRBJ1-1	CATTLASMNTEAFF	TGTGCCACTACGTTAGCATCAATGAACACTGAAGCTTTCTTT
TRBV5-1	-	-	TRBJ2-7	CASSLEISTPYEQYF	TGCGCCAGCAGCTTGGAGATCAGTACACCCTACGAGCAGTACTTC
TRBV6-5	TRBD1	-	TRBJ1-6	CASSYGTGKASSPLHF	TGTGCCAGCAGTTACGGGACAGGGAAGGCTAGTTCACCCCTCCACTTT
TRBV5-1	-	-	TRBJ2-7	CASSLATGFIYEQYF	TGCGCCAGCAGCTTGGCCACAGGGTTTATCTACGAGCAGTACTTC
TRBV2	TRBD1	once	TRBJ2-1	CASREQGNALNEQFF	TGTGCCAGCAGGGAACAGGGGAATGCATTAAATGAGCAGTTCTTC
TRBV2	-	-	TRBJ2-7	CASNQGYEQYF	TGTGCCAGCAACCAGGGCTACGAGCAGTACTTC
TRBV5-8	-	-	TRBJ1-1	CASSVTGANTEAFF	TGTGCCAGCAGCGTGACAGGAGCTAACACTGAAGCTTTCTTT
TRBV7-8	TRBD1	-	TRBJ1-2	CASSLGGRGTGNYGYTF	TGTGCCAGCAGCTTAGGGGGTCGAGGGACAGGAAACTATGGCTACACCTTC
TRBV5-1	-	-	TRBJ2-5	CASRPKETQYF	TGCGCCAGCAGGCCTAAAGAGACCCAGTACTTC
TRBV28	-	once	TRBJ1-3	CASSWRATSGNTIYF	TGTGCCAGCAGTTGGAGGGCCACCTCTGGAAACACCATATATTTT
TRBV27	-	-	TRBJ1-2	CASRSPSDRLGYGYTF	TGTGCCAGCAGGTCCCCCAGTGACAGGCTAGGCTATGGCTACACCTTC
TRBV7-8	TRBD1	-	TRBJ1-6	CASSAAGQGYNSPLHF	TGTGCCAGCAGCGCCGCCGGACAGGGTTATAATTCACCCCTCCACTTT
TRBV28	TRBD2	-	TRBJ2-1	CASSSEGRGPSGSGYNEQFF	TGTGCCAGCAGTTCGGAGGGCAGGGGGCCTAGCGGGAGTGGTTACAATGAGCAGTTCTTC
TRBV7-6	TRBD1	-	TRBJ2-7	CASSPRDRRSYEQYF	TGTGCCAGCAGCCCAAGGGACAGGAGGTCCTACGAGCAGTACTTC
TRBV25-1	-	-	TRBJ1-3	CASTPGQISGNTIYF	TGTGCCAGCACCCCCGGACAGATCTCTGGAAACACCATATATTTT
TRBV5-4	TRBD2	-	TRBJ2-7	CASSRTSGRTHLREQYF	TGTGCCAGCAGCCGGACTAGCGGTAGAACCCATTTGAGGGAGCAGTACTTC
TRBV4-1	TRBD1	-	TRBJ1-1	CASSQNRGDPNTEAFF	TGCGCCAGCAGCCAAAACAGGGGCGACCCGAACACTGAAGCTTTCTTT
TRBV14	TRBD2	once	TRBJ2-2	CASSQDRYSPSGNTGELFF	TGTGCCAGCAGCCAAGATAGGTATTCTCCTAGCGGGAACACCGGGGAGCTGTTTTTT
TRBV16	-	once	TRBJ1-5	CASSQSTVSGQPQHF	TGTGCCAGCAGCCAATCCACAGTCTCTGGTCAGCCCCAGCATTTT
TRBV6-5	-	-	TRBJ2-5	CASFQGETQYF	TGTGCCAGCTTCCAGGGAGAGACCCAGTACTTC
TRBV5-4	-	-	TRBJ1-1	CASSLDYIGSEAFF	TGTGCCAGCAGCTTGGACTATATTGGGTCTGAAGCTTTCTTT
TRBV28	-	-	TRBJ2-6	CASSSETISGANVLTF	TGTGCCAGCAGCTCCGAGACAATCTCTGGGGCCAACGTCCTGACTTTC
TRBV5-1	TRBD2	-	TRBJ2-2	CASSPATSRNTGELFF	TGCGCCAGCAGCCCGGCGACTAGCAGGAACACCGGGGAGCTGTTTTTT
TRBV6-5	TRBD2	-	TRBJ2-7	CASSYSSGRKNEQYF	TGTGCCAGCAGTTACTCCAGCGGGAGGAAAAACGAGCAGTACTTC
TRBV19	-	-	TRBJ1-6	CASSTGFESPLHF	TGTGCCAGTAGTACGGGATTCGAATCACCCCTCCACTTT
TRBV19	TRBD1	-	TRBJ1-5	CASRRAGTGENQPQHF	TGTGCCAGTAGGAGGGCCGGGACAGGGGAAAATCAGCCCCAGCATTTT
TRBV9	TRBD2	once	TRBJ2-3	CASSFLAGTRTDTQYF	TGTGCCAGCAGCTTCCTAGCGGGGACTCGCACAGATACGCAGTATTTT
TRBV15	-	-	TRBJ1-3	CATSRDTGFTGNTIYF	TGTGCCACCAGCAGAGATACGGGTTTTACTGGAAACACCATATATTTT
TRBV28	-	-	TRBJ1-6	CASRGPGEGNSPLHF	TGTGCCAGCAGGGGTCCGGGAGAGGGTAATTCACCCCTCCACTTT
TRBV16	TRBD1	-	TRBJ2-2	CASSQSGTGYTGELFF	TGTGCCAGCAGCCAATCGGGGACAGGTTACACCGGGGAGCTGTTTTTT
TRBV19	-	-	TRBJ1-3	CASTSGGNTIYF	TGTGCCAGTACATCCGGTGGAAACACCATATATTTT
TRBV2	TRBD2	-	TRBJ2-5	CAARGSGETQYF	TGTGCCGCGCGGGGGAGTGGAGAGACCCAGTACTTC
TRBV21-1	-	-	TRBJ2-7	CASLPSDGDYEQYF	TGTGCCAGCCTGCCTTCCGACGGAGACTACGAGCAGTACTTC
TRBV18	TRBD2	-	TRBJ2-5	CASSPLRLAGSQETQYF	TGTGCCAGCTCACCACTCCGACTAGCGGGGAGCCAAGAGACCCAGTACTTC
TRBV15	-	-	TRBJ1-3	CATSGEYSGNTIYF	TGTGCCACCAGCGGAGAGTACTCTGGAAACACCATATATTTT
TRBV19	-	-	TRBJ1-1	CASSIKRNTEAFF	TGTGCCAGTAGTATAAAGCGAAACACTGAAGCTTTCTTT
TRBV28	-	-	TRBJ2-2	CASTQWSTGELFF	TGTGCCAGCACCCAATGGAGCACCGGGGAGCTGTTTTTT
TRBV6-2/TRBV6-3	TRBD2	-	TRBJ2-7	CASSRGLVNEQYF	TGTGCCAGCAGTCGGGGACTAGTCAACGAGCAGTACTTC
TRBV6-5	-	-	TRBJ2-5	CASSIANQETQYF	TGTGCCAGCAGCATAGCGAACCAAGAGACCCAGTACTTC
TRBV5-1	TRBD1	-	TRBJ2-7	CASSFSGGAYEQYF	TGCGCCAGCAGCTTCTCAGGGGGCGCCTACGAGCAGTACTTC
TRBV7-9	TRBD1	-	TRBJ2-5	CASSLASRGQGRETQYF	TGTGCCAGCAGCTTAGCCAGCAGGGGGCAAGGGAGAGAGACCCAGTACTTC
TRBV14	-	once	TRBJ1-1	CASSQGGTEAFF	TGTGCCAGCAGCCAGGGGGGCACTGAAGCTTTCTTT
TRBV4-1	TRBD1	-	TRBJ2-3	CASSHSGQATDTQYF	TGCGCCAGCAGCCACAGCGGACAGGCCACAGATACGCAGTATTTT
TRBV9	TRBD1	-	TRBJ1-1	CASSVVGQGAAEAFF	TGTGCCAGCAGCGTAGTGGGCCAGGGGGCAGCTGAAGCTTTCTTT